Below, 7 T cell receptor beta chains from the same sample are listed, as sequenced in a study of CD8+ T cells in alopecia areata. cDNA reverse transcribed from extracted RNA served as the sequencing template. Sequenced by immunoSEQ multiplex PCR; TCRdb stores in-frame clones only, minus some. In the table there are around 290,000 clones, 55% to 75% of which are singletons. Stated treatment: oral pan-JAK inhibitor, 5-10 mg twice daily. Here the sequenced sample was CD4+ T cells sorted from blood, taken at week 24, from a patient treated with tofacitinib. The receptors stem from a human donor with alopecia areata.

The V gene is TRBV6-5, the J gene TRBJ2-3, with TRBD1 matching over 9 bases. With 5 bases clipped from V and 5 bases from J, the junction kept 5 bases outside the gene matches. CDR3 length: 14 amino acids. Germline CDR1 reads MNHEY; CDR2 reads SVGAGI. For the CDR3, the DNA is TGTGCCAGCAGTGGGACAGGGAGAAGAGATACGCAGTATTTT. It is translated as CASSGTGRRDTQYF.

The V and J genes are TRBV5-4 and TRBJ1-1; TRBD1 aligns across 8 bases. The CDR3 contains 17 residues. Trimming took 0 bases from V and 4 from J; bases not matched to a gene: 11. Germline assignment: CDR1 SGHNT and CDR2 YYREEE (reference sequence). For the CDR3, the DNA is TGTGCCAGCAGCTTGGCGCGGGCCAGGACAGGGACCACTGAAGCTTTCTTT. Protein product: CASSLARARTGTTEAFF.

This clone was observed a handful of times. The J gene is TRBJ1-2, the V gene TRBV29-1, with 8 bases that match TRBD1. Germline V gene sequence: CDR1 SQVTM, CDR2 ANQGSEA. The V gene end was trimmed by 6 bases and the J gene end by 4 bases; junction bases not matched to a gene: 7. This CDR3 comprises 13 residues. The CDR3 reads CSVDRGTLYGYTF. The CDR3, as DNA: TGCAGCGTCGACAGGGGAACCCTCTATGGCTACACCTTC. Full variable domain (missing parts from reference TRBV29-1 and TRBJ1-2): SAVISQKPSRDICQRGTSLTIQCQVDSQVTMMFWYRQQPGQSLTLIATANQGSEATYESGFVIDKFPISRPNLTFSTLTVSNMSPEDSSIYLCSVDRGTLYGYTFGSGTRLTVV.

J is TRBJ2-1 and V is TRBV30, with 10 bases fitting TRBD1. V was pared by 3 bases and J by 5 bases, with 10 bases of the junction left unmatched. Germline CDR1 GTSNPN, CDR2 SVGIG (reference sequence). CDR3 size: 16 residues. CDR3 protein: CAWRGLTGGPNNEQFF. The CDR3, as DNA: TGTGCCTGGAGGGGCCTGACAGGGGGCCCAAACAATGAGCAGTTCTTC.

CDR3 coding DNA: TGTGCCAGCAGCCTCACAGGGGGGCTTGGGCATGAGCAGTTCTTC. It encodes CASSLTGGLGHEQFF. The chain recombines TRBV11-2 with TRBJ2-1; TRBD1 aligns across 8 bases. Germline trimming cut 5 bases from V and 8 bases from J; bases unmatched to any gene: 11. Looked up from germline, CDR1 is SGHAT and CDR2 is FQNNGV. The CDR3 covers 15 residues.

This clone was seen more than once but under ten times. The gene calls are TRBV7-2 and TRBJ2-5; D remains unclear. This CDR3 contains 13 residues. CDR1 is SGHTA, CDR2 FQGNSA, per germline. Trimming cost V 5 bases and J 5 bases, with 12 bases left between them. The CDR3: CASSAVQWETQYF. CDR3 coding DNA: TGTGCCAGCAGCGCCGTACAGTGGGAGACCCAGTACTTC.

This sequence joins TRBV2 and TRBJ2-3; 8 nucleotides align to TRBD2. The CDR3 extends over 16 amino acids. V lost 4 bases, J lost 0 bases, and 6 bases stayed unmatched. CDR1 is SNHLY and CDR2 is FYNNEI in the germline V gene. The CDR3 nucleotides are TGTGCCAGCAGTGGGCCTGGACTAGCTAGCACAGATACGCAGTATTTT. Its translation is CASSGPGLASTDTQYF.